Below are 22 T cell receptor beta chains sequenced from a single sample in a study of immune evolution from preneoplasia to lung adenocarcinoma. The repertoire was sequenced with immunoSEQ multiplex PCR; TCRdb's copy has only in-frame clones and lacks some. The profile covers some 9,100 clones, with 79% appearing a single time and around 9.7% taken by the ten largest. The sample comprised FFPE minimally invasive lung adenocarcinoma tissue. The receptors originated from a donor at least 70 years old with lung adenocarcinoma.

The V call is TRBV6-6, the J call TRBJ2-3; 7 nucleotides line up with TRBD2. This CDR3 has 12 amino acids. V dropped 10 bases and J dropped 12; count of bases not matched to a gene: 13. Germline CDR1 and CDR2: MNHNY and SVGAGI (reference sequence). The CDR3 loop reads CAISGSGETQYF. The CDR3, as DNA: TGTGCCATCTCTGGGAGCGGGGAGACCCAGTATTTT.

The chain combines TRBV6-1 with TRBJ2-7, with 10 bases lining up with TRBD1. Germline V gene data show CDR1 as MNHNS and CDR2 as SASEGT. The CDR3 is 14 residues long. V trimming: 6 bases; J trimming: 7 bases; junction bases outside the gene matches: 9. For the CDR3, the DNA is TGTGCCAGCAGCCGTTGGGACAGGGGTGATGAGCAGTACTTC. Residues: CASSRWDRGDEQYF.

The chain links TRBV4-1 to TRBJ2-2, with D perhaps TRBD1 (5 bases). Germline CDR1 and CDR2: MGHRA and YSYEKL. This CDR3 contains 17 residues. V was shortened by 5 bases and J by 0 bases, with 16 bases between the two germline ends. The CDR3 sequence is CASSAPAAGPNTGELFF. The CDR3 DNA follows: TGCGCCAGCAGCGCCCCCGCGGCAGGGCCGAACACCGGGGAGCTGTTTTTT.

This clone has a single count. The chain uses TRBV5-1 and TRBJ2-5, with 13 bases matching TRBD2. Trimming cost V 4 bases and J 4 bases; bases outside gene matches: 4. CDR1 is SGHRS and CDR2 is YFSETQ in the germline V gene. The CDR3 is made up of 15 amino acids. The DNA of the CDR3 is TGCGCCAGCAGCCGAGGACTAGCGGGAGTAGAGACCCAGTACTTC. Translating it yields CASSRGLAGVETQYF.

The gene calls are TRBV18 and TRBJ2-1, with TRBD2 as a possible D gene (6 bases). Looked up from germline, CDR1 is KGHSH and CDR2 is LQKENI. There are 17 residues in the CDR3. V dropped 5 bases and J dropped 0 bases, with 17 bases sitting between them. CDR3 nucleotides: TGTGCCAGCTCAGACTCCCCAGCGGGTAGCTCCTACAATGAGCAGTTCTTC. Translated: CASSDSPAGSSYNEQFF.

Details on this clone: Other DNA sequences of this sample code for an identical CDR3. V and J are TRBV10-3 and TRBJ1-1; 7 bases are a match to TRBD1. Germline V gene sequence: CDR1 ENHRY, CDR2 SYGVKD. Trimming cost V 2 bases and J 3 bases; bases outside gene matches: 3. The CDR3 extends over 14 amino acids. The CDR3 region is CAISERGRDTEAFF. CDR3 coding DNA: TGTGCCATCAGTGAGAGGGGGCGCGACACTGAAGCTTTCTTT.

This clone was counted a few times. CDR3 residues: CASSYGRVNTEAFF. In DNA, the CDR3 is TGTGCCAGCAGCTACGGACGGGTGAACACTGAAGCTTTCTTT. The chain couples TRBV5-8 to TRBJ1-1; D remains unclear. Germline values: CDR1 SGHTS, CDR2 YDEGEE. CDR3 size: 14 residues. V shed 3 bases and J shed 0 bases, with 9 bases lying between them.

This chain uses TRBV10-3 with TRBJ2-3, with TRBD2 identical over 11 bases. This CDR3 is built from 15 residues. V gave up 9 bases and J gave up 3 bases; unmatched junction bases: 8. CDR1 is ENHRY, CDR2 SYGVKD, per germline. The CDR3 coding sequence is TGTGCCATTTCCCAGACTAGCGGGAATACAGATACGCAGTATTTT. Its protein product is CAISQTSGNTDTQYF.

J is TRBJ2-2 and V is TRBV27; D might be TRBD1 (8 bases). V gave up 5 bases and J gave up 5 bases, with 15 bases separating them. CDR3 size: 15 residues. Germline V CDR1 and CDR2: MNHEY, SMNVEV (reference sequence). DNA of the CDR3: TGTGCCAGCAGTCCCGACAGGGGAGGGACCGGGGAGCTGTTTTTT. Translation: CASSPDRGGTGELFF.

This chain links TRBV7-8 with TRBJ1-5; the D gene is possibly TRBD1 (6 bases). The CDR3 extends over 15 amino acids. Germline CDR1 is SGHVS and CDR2 is FQNEAQ. V was trimmed by 0 bases and J by 4 bases, leaving 10 bases between them. CDR3 protein: CASSLATGQNQPQHF. The CDR3 coding sequence is TGTGCCAGCAGCTTAGCGACCGGACAGAATCAGCCCCAGCATTTT.

This sequence joins TRBV11-2 and TRBJ2-1, with D possibly being TRBD2 (6 bases). CDR1 is SGHAT, CDR2 FQNNGV, per germline. The CDR3 length is 16 residues. V was clipped by 6 bases and J by 4 bases, with 19 bases between them. DNA for the CDR3: TGTGCCAGCAGTAGACGGTCCACTAGCCAGTACAATGAGCAGTTCTTC. Translation: CASSRRSTSQYNEQFF.

The sample holds one count of this clone. The chain employs TRBV18 and TRBJ2-3; 8 bases are shared with TRBD2. Germline V gene sequence: CDR1 KGHSH, CDR2 LQKENI. CDR3 length: 16 residues. V lost 2 bases to trimming and J lost 5 bases; unmatched junction nucleotides: 9. CDR3 nucleotides: TGTGCCAGCTCACCATTGGCGGGAGGACATAGAGATACGCAGTATTTT. This encodes CASSPLAGGHRDTQYF. Together with reference TRBV18 and TRBJ2-3, the CDR3 gives the full variable domain: NAGVMQNPRHLVRRRGQEARLRCSPMKGHSHVYWYRQLPEEGLKFMVYLQKENIIDESGMPKERFSAEFPKEGPSILRIQQVVRGDSAAYFCASSPLAGGHRDTQYFGPGTRLTVL.

The gene calls are TRBV19 and TRBJ1-1; D not resolved. Trimming removed 4 bases from V and 2 bases from J, with 5 bases in between. In germline, CDR1 is LNHDA, CDR2 SQIVND (reference sequence). This CDR3 comprises 12 residues. CDR3 sequence (DNA): TGTGCCAGTAGTACAGGCAACACTGAAGCTTTCTTT. Translated: CASSTGNTEAFF. The full variable domain, its missing parts supplied by reference TRBV19 and TRBJ1-1, is DGGITQSPKYLFRKEGQNVTLSCEQNLNHDAMYWYRQDPGQGLRLIYYSQIVNDFQKGDIAEGYSVSREKKESFPLTVTSAQKNPTAFYLCASSTGNTEAFFGQGTRLTVV.

This chain joins TRBV5-5 and TRBJ2-1; D gene ambiguous. The length of the CDR3 is 15 residues. V was trimmed by 0 bases and J by 2 bases, leaving 9 bases between them. Germline V gene lookup returns CDR1 SGHKS and CDR2 YYEKEE (reference sequence). The CDR3 reads CASSLGSYAYNEQFF. The CDR3 coding sequence is TGTGCCAGCAGCTTGGGTTCCTACGCCTACAATGAGCAGTTCTTC. Using reference TRBV5-5 and TRBJ2-1 for the parts outside the CDR3, the full variable domain is DAGVTQSPTHLIKTRGQQVTLRCSPISGHKSVSWYQQVLGQGPQFIFQYYEKEERGRGNFPDRFSARQFPNYSSELNVNALLLGDSALYLCASSLGSYAYNEQFFGPGTRLTVL.

The rearrangement links TRBV7-8 to TRBJ1-1; D remains ambiguous. Germline V lookup: CDR1 SGHVS, CDR2 FQNEAQ. CDR3 length: 17 amino acids. Trimming removed 0 bases from V and 6 bases from J, with 20 bases in between. CDR3 sequence reads: CASSLALGNRLDAEAFF. Here the CDR3 DNA reads TGTGCCAGCAGCTTAGCGCTGGGCAACCGGCTAGATGCTGAAGCTTTCTTT.

V usage is TRBV30 and J usage is TRBJ2-1, with TRBD1 identical over 8 bases. Per germline, CDR1 GTSNPN and CDR2 SVGIG (reference sequence). V shed 6 bases, J shed 3 bases, and the junction held 7 bases outside the gene matches. CDR3 length: 14 amino acids. In nucleotides, the CDR3 is TGTGCCTGTTTAAAGACAGGGGTCTACAATGAGCAGTTCTTC. Amino acid sequence: CACLKTGVYNEQFF.

In DNA, the CDR3 is TGTGCCAGCAGTTTATTGGTCAGCCTAAGCTCCTACGAGCAGTACTTC. It specifies CASSLLVSLSSYEQYF. The chain uses TRBV28 and TRBJ2-7; D is undetermined. This CDR3 comprises 16 residues. Per the germline V gene, CDR1 is MDHEN and CDR2 is SYDVKM. V lost 1 base and J lost 0, with 13 bases in between.

V gene TRBV11-3 combines with J gene TRBJ1-2, with 7 bases aligning to TRBD1. The trim removed 4 bases at V and 1 base at J, leaving 9 bases unmatched. This CDR3 comprises 16 residues. Germline V gene lookup returns CDR1 SGHNT and CDR2 YENEEA. CDR3 DNA sequence: TGTGCCAGCAGCTGGCAGGACAGGCCCCATAACTATGGCTACACCTTC. Protein product: CASSWQDRPHNYGYTF.

The CDR3 spells CASSLDPSGNGYEQYF. The CDR3 DNA reads as TGCGCCAGCAGCTTGGATCCTAGCGGGAATGGGTACGAGCAGTACTTC. The gene calls are TRBV5-1 and TRBJ2-7; 9 nucleotides align to TRBD2. Per germline, CDR1 SGHRS and CDR2 YFSETQ. This CDR3 has 16 amino acids. The junction had 8 bases not matched to a gene; V was cut back by 0 bases and J by 4 bases.

The chain joins TRBV7-6 to TRBJ2-1, with D perhaps matching TRBD1 (5 bases). In germline, CDR1 is SGHVS, CDR2 FNYEAQ. The CDR3 totals 13 residues. Between the trimmed V and J ends, which lost 1 base and 10 bases, there was a span of 11 bases. The CDR3 sequence: CASSLEGSEEQFF. The CDR3 DNA follows: TGTGCCAGCAGCTTAGAGGGGTCAGAAGAGCAGTTCTTC.

The chain employs TRBV2 and TRBJ1-5, with a tentative D call TRBD1 (5 bases). The CDR3 length is 13 residues. V was shortened by 4 bases and J by 4 bases, with 8 bases between the two germline ends. Germline loops: CDR1 SNHLY, CDR2 FYNNEI. CDR3 loop: CASSVDRNQPQHF. The CDR3 bases are TGTGCCAGCAGTGTTGACAGAAATCAGCCCCAGCATTTT.

The J gene is TRBJ1-2, the V gene TRBV6-1; D not certain. The CDR3 contains 12 residues. The V gene's germline CDR1 is MNHNS and CDR2 SASEGT. V lost 8 bases, J lost 0 bases, and 7 bases lay in between. The chain's CDR3 is CASGSANYGYTF. CDR3 nucleotide sequence: TGTGCCAGCGGCTCTGCTAACTATGGCTACACCTTC.